The rows below give T cell receptor beta chains drawn from one sample of a study of blood T cell repertoires in COVID-19. The table came from immunoSEQ multiplex PCR; TCRdb's copy has only in-frame clones and leaves some out. The profile covers a few hundred thousand clones, with around 84% appearing a single time and approximately 19% taken by the ten largest. The sample was PBMCs or T cells enriched from blood (not recorded which). These receptor sequences come from a man aged 35-49 years who had recovered from COVID-19. Each CDR3 is given without its conserved first and last residue. Fields, in order: V gene, D gene, CDR3 protein. The D gene is left open where the match is weak.

TRBV5-1	TRBD2	ASRFSGRGNEQF
TRBV9	-	ASSVEVGAGYGYT
TRBV11-2	-	ASSLGLTGELANEKLF
TRBV13	TRBD2	ASSHTSGTYNEQF
TRBV19	-	ASSTSVTDTQY
TRBV5-4	-	ASSFEIPNYGYT
TRBV29-1	TRBD2	SGKTSGSAYEQY
TRBV19	-	ASSLQGYYGYT
TRBV7-2	-	ASSSPEGDRNTIY
TRBV7-9	-	ASSLTGAETQY
TRBV21-1	-	ASRAGSGRDYNEQF
TRBV28	-	ASSVPALEGYT
TRBV19	-	ASSYRVYNEQF
TRBV5-6	-	ASSLVDRKYTGELF
TRBV28	TRBD1	ASSSGQRGQPQH
TRBV2	-	ASSEVAWRTSTDTQY
TRBV20-1	-	SASRTGTTSSEQY
TRBV7-9	-	ASSLSTYEQY
TRBV2	TRBD2	ASSLLAGSSNEQF
TRBV24-1	-	ATSDLSTGYEQY
TRBV7-9	-	ASSLRAGGGYT
TRBV30	TRBD1	AWSVKGAYGGYT
TRBV5-1	-	ASSLGTATNQPQH
TRBV30	TRBD1	AWSVGTGRRDTQY
TRBV29-1	-	SGGDTSGNTIY
TRBV7-9	-	ASSFRNSHTEAF
TRBV7-9	-	ASSLGRGNEQY
TRBV7-9	TRBD1	ASRPGQGATEAF
TRBV28	TRBD1	ASSITGGVADTQY